This T cell receptor (beta chain) was obtained from a study of blood T cell repertoires in COVID-19. About the research overall: Both acute and convalescent COVID-19 samples were obtained from the United States, Italy and Spain. Sample material is recorded as cDNA or gDNA derived from T cells, B-cell-depleted T cells, or PBMCs.

Enrolled during active infection, Seattle patients were then followed longitudinally. In the original processing: Amplified reference gene primers provided the basis for estimating nucleated cell counts. Measured with immunoSEQ multiplex PCR; TCRdb has only the in-frame clones, and not every one. D and trimming were read from the DNA, whereas the V and J calls and clone size are those reported in that table. The sample records hundreds of thousands of clones, approximately 88% being singletons. The V end lost 6 bases, the J end lost 0 bases, and 12 bases lay between the germline ends. Germline assignment: CDR1 MDHEN and CDR2 SYDVKM. The CDR3 is made up of 14 amino acids.

Sequenced material: peripheral blood. The receptor's source is a woman aged 50 to 60 with COVID-19, enrolled during active disease. The chain links TRBV28 to TRBJ2-7, with D perhaps TRBD2 (6 bases). This CDR3 is CASRGAGSSYEQYF. The CDR3 region has the DNA TGTGCCAGCAGAGGCGCGGGGAGCTCCTACGAGCAGTACTTC.